Included here is one TCR beta chain sequence, with context. This specimen belongs to a study of shared clonotypes between healthy human individuals. Sequenced by immunoSEQ multiplex PCR; TCRdb stores in-frame clones only, minus some. The data contain 2 million to 2.5 million clones, 85% to 95% of them singletons. CDR1 is SNHLY and CDR2 is FYNNEI in the germline V gene. Deletions cut 6 bases from V and 8 bases from J, with 22 bases between. This CDR3 is built from 16 residues. The chain carries TRBV2 and TRBJ1-4, with D possibly TRBD1 on 5 matching bases. Sequencing was carried out using naive CD4+ T cells from PBMCs. Subset meaning: CD45RA+ positively selected. The TCR sequence derives from a young man in good health. Some clones in this sample may be carry-over from other donors' samples. The DNA of the CDR3 is TGTGCCAGCAGCTTATTGTCGGCAGGGTATTACGAAAAACTGTTTTTT. Amino acid sequence: CASSLLSAGYYEKLFF.